This T cell receptor beta chain was profiled in a study of blood T cell repertoires in COVID-19. As for the study in general: T cells, B-cell-depleted T cells, or PBMCs provided the cDNA or gDNA that served as material.

Original methodology: Reference gene primers were amplified, and this amplification served to estimate nucleated cell counts. The method was immunoSEQ multiplex PCR; TCRdb's version includes in-frame clones alone and lacks a portion of them. V, J and clone size reflect that table, while D and trimming were determined from the DNA. The table shows about 22,000 clones, with more than 85% occurring only once. The CDR3 consists of 12 residues. Between the trimmed V and J ends, which lost 2 bases and 8 bases, there was a span of 7 bases. CDR1 MNHEY and CDR2 SVGEGT come from the germline V gene. The specimen was peripheral blood. The chain is built from TRBV6-2 or TRBV6-3 and TRBJ2-1; D gene uncertain. The receptor was isolated from a woman aged 70 to 79 with active COVID-19. The CDR3 coding sequence is TGTGCCAGCAGTTACAGAGAGGATGAGCAGTTCTTC. It translates to CASSYREDEQFF.